A selection of T cell receptor beta chains follows, all from one sample in a study of beta chain features in type 1 diabetes. Assay: immunoSEQ multiplex PCR; the TCRdb copy retains only in-frame clones and omits some. The data show around 500,000 clones, roughly an eighth seen once. Sequenced input: naive CD4+ T cells from blood. Receptor source: a woman aged 18 to 35 in good health. Each CDR3 is given with its conserved first and last residue. A D gene is named only where the DNA matches it firmly. Clone size, where shown, is once, few, many, or a class for clones that have expanded.

>.|TRBV6-5|.|TRBJ1-5
TGTGCCAGCAGTTACTCAATCCGTGATCAGCCCCAGCATTTT
CASSYSIRDQPQHF
>TRBD1|TRBV28|few|TRBJ2-2
TGTGCCAGCGAAGACCGACAGGGGACGGAGGAGCTGTTTTTT
CASEDRQGTEELFF
>.|TRBV29-1|few|TRBJ2-5
TGCAGCTCAAAGCGTTTTACAGGACAAGAGACCCAGTACTTC
CSSKRFTGQETQYF
>.|TRBV7-3|few|TRBJ2-2
TGTGCCAGCAGCCTCCTGACTACCGGGGAGCTGTTTTTT
CASSLLTTGELFF
>TRBD2|TRBV5-1|.|TRBJ2-1
TGCGCCAGCAGCGCAGGGAGGGGAGACTCCTACAATGAGCAGTTCTTC
CASSAGRGDSYNEQFF
>.|TRBV4-3|.|TRBJ1-2
TGCGCCAGCAGCCAAGATCAAGGGGGTAGCGGCTACACCTTC
CASSQDQGGSGYTF
>.|TRBV4-1|few|TRBJ2-4
TGCGCCAGCAGCCAAGATAAGGAGGCCAGCGGCCAAAACATTCAGTACTTC
CASSQDKEASGQNIQYF
>.|TRBV7-6|.|TRBJ1-1
TGTGCCAGCAGCTTAGCCCGGAACACTGAAGCTTTCTTT
CASSLARNTEAFF
>TRBD1|TRBV28|.|TRBJ1-2
TGTGCCAGCAGGACAGGGGACTATGGCTACACCTTC
CASRTGDYGYTF
>TRBD2|TRBV4-2|.|TRBJ2-2
TGTGCCAGCAGCCCGAGCGGGACTTCGGACACCGGGGAGCTGTTTTTT
CASSPSGTSDTGELFF
>TRBD2|TRBV29-1|.|TRBJ2-2
TGCAGCGCGAGGCGGGAGTCGAGCACCGGGGAGCTGTTTTTT
CSARRESSTGELFF
>.|TRBV18|few|TRBJ2-5
TGTGCCAGCTCACCACTGACAGAGACCCAGTACTTC
CASSPLTETQYF
>TRBD1|TRBV7-2|few|TRBJ2-7
TGTGCCAGCAGCTCCTCCGGGACAGGGCTCTTC
CASSSSGTGLF
>.|TRBV9|few|TRBJ2-7
TGTGCCAGCAGCGCCGACCACTATGAGCAGTACTTC
CASSADHYEQYF
>TRBD1|TRBV7-2|few|TRBJ2-1
TGTGCCAGCAGCCGTCGTCCAGCGGGACAGGGACGTCATGAGCAGTTCTTC
CASSRRPAGQGRHEQFF
>.|TRBV2|.|TRBJ2-3
TGTGCCAGCAGTCGGGACGGCTACACAGATACGCAGTATTTT
CASSRDGYTDTQYF
>.|TRBV7-2|.|TRBJ1-1
TGTGCCAGCAGCAGCCACGGGGGGCGGCGTATACTAGAAGCTTTCTTT
CASSSHGGRRILEAFF
>TRBD1|TRBV27|few|TRBJ2-4
TGTGCCAGCAGTTTGGCGACAGGGAGCGACATTCAGTACTTC
CASSLATGSDIQYF
>TRBD2|TRBV5-1|.|TRBJ2-1
TGCGCCAGCAGCTTGAGCGTTGGCGGGAGGGCCTGGGGCAATGAGCAGTTCTTC
CASSLSVGGRAWGNEQFF
>.|TRBV28|few|TRBJ2-5
TGTGCCAGCAGTTTAGGGTCGGGGGAGACCCAGTACTTC
CASSLGSGETQYF
>.|TRBV7-9|few|TRBJ1-2
TGTGCCAGCAGCCCCAGGGACGGCTATGGCTACACCTTC
CASSPRDGYGYTF
>.|TRBV29-1|few|TRBJ1-2
TGCAGCGTGACTACAGGGAACTATGGCTACACCTTC
CSVTTGNYGYTF
>.|TRBV13|few|TRBJ2-5
TGTGCCAGCAGTCCAAGTCCTGGAGAGACCCAGTACTTC
CASSPSPGETQYF
>.|TRBV19|few|TRBJ2-3
TGTGCCAGTAGTCTGTCCGGGGCAGGTGCAGATACGCAGTATTTT
CASSLSGAGADTQYF
>.|TRBV5-4|.|TRBJ1-1
TGTGCCAGCAGTTGGGACGTATCCACTGAAGCTTTCTTT
CASSWDVSTEAFF
>.|TRBV2|.|TRBJ1-1
TGTGCCAGCAGTGTGGGCGTGGCGGAAGCTTTCTTT
CASSVGVAEAFF
>.|TRBV5-1|.|TRBJ2-3
TGCGCCAGCAGCCCTCTTTCGGCTAGCACAGATACGCAGTATTTT
CASSPLSASTDTQYF
>.|TRBV2|.|TRBJ2-2
TGTGCCAGCAGCGCCGGGACGGAATCAGAGCTGTTTTTT
CASSAGTESELFF
>TRBD2|TRBV9|.|TRBJ2-3
TGTGCCAGCACCTTGGGGACTAGCGGGAGACCGACAGATACGCAGTATTTT
CASTLGTSGRPTDTQYF
>.|TRBV27|few|TRBJ2-7
TGTGCCAGCAGTACAGACCCAGGGCTTTTCTACGAGCAGTACTTC
CASSTDPGLFYEQYF
>.|TRBV5-1|.|TRBJ2-7
TGCGCCAGCAGCCCCGTGCGGGACGCGACCTACGAGCAGTACTTC
CASSPVRDATYEQYF
>.|TRBV7-9|few|TRBJ2-7
TGTGCCAGCAGGGGACGAGGGAGTGGTGAGCAGTACTTC
CASRGRGSGEQYF
>.|TRBV4-1|.|TRBJ1-5
TGCGCCAGCAGCCAAGAACAAGGATATAGCAATCAGCCCCAGCATTTT
CASSQEQGYSNQPQHF
>.|TRBV7-9|.|TRBJ1-5
TGTGCCAGCAGCGAAGGAGGGATCAATCAGCCCCAGCATTTT
CASSEGGINQPQHF
>TRBD2|TRBV9|few|TRBJ2-1
TGTGCCAGCAGCGTAGTTAGCGGGGGTTACAATGAGCAGTTCTTC
CASSVVSGGYNEQFF
>.|TRBV6-6|.|TRBJ2-3
TGTGCCAGCAGTTACTCAGATCAAGCAGATACGCAGTATTTT
CASSYSDQADTQYF
>TRBD1|TRBV29-1|.|TRBJ2-2
TGCAGCGCCGGACAGGGGCTAAACACCGGGGAGCTGTTTTTT
CSAGQGLNTGELFF
>.|TRBV1|.|TRBJ2-1
TGCACCAGCAGCCAAGACCAGAAATACAATGAGCAGTTCTTC
CTSSQDQKYNEQFF
>.|TRBV12-5|.|TRBJ2-7
TGTGCTAGCCCCGGTATTATCGTAGGGAGGAGCTCCTACGAGCAGTACTTC
CASPGIIVGRSSYEQYF
>TRBD2|TRBV7-2|few|TRBJ2-3
TGTGCCAGCAGCTTAGAGCGTGGCGGGGGAGCTAGCACAGATACGCAGTATTTT
CASSLERGGGASTDTQYF
>TRBD2|TRBV29-1|few|TRBJ2-3
TGCAGCGTTGAGCCGCTAGCGGGAGGGGGTGGCACAGATACGCAGTATTTT
CSVEPLAGGGGTDTQYF
>.|TRBV7-2|few|TRBJ2-1
TGTGCCAGCAGCTTTCGTACCACGAATGAGCAGTTCTTC
CASSFRTTNEQFF
>.|TRBV11-2|once|TRBJ2-7
TGTGCCAGCAGCTTAGGGTCCTACGAGCAGTACTTC
CASSLGSYEQYF
>.|TRBV29-1|.|TRBJ2-1
TGCAGCGTTAGGACAGACTACAATGAGCAGTTCTTC
CSVRTDYNEQFF
>.|TRBV4-1|.|TRBJ1-4
TGCGCCAGCAGCAGATTGCCGGGACCGATTGCAGCTAATGAAAAACTGTTTTTT
CASSRLPGPIAANEKLFF
>.|TRBV28|.|TRBJ2-4
TGTGCCAGCAGTTTATATAGGGCCATTCAGTACTTC
CASSLYRAIQYF
>.|TRBV4-2|few|TRBJ1-2
TGTGCCAGCGCCCCTGACCGTGGCAGTGACTACCATGGCTACACCTTC
CASAPDRGSDYHGYTF
>.|TRBV7-9|.|TRBJ2-7
TGTGCCAGCAGCGGAACAAAAGCGGGACAAGGGTTCTACGAGCAGTACTTC
CASSGTKAGQGFYEQYF
>.|TRBV7-2|few|TRBJ2-5
TGTGCCAGCAGCGCCCGGGAACAAGAGACCCAGTACTTC
CASSAREQETQYF
>.|TRBV21-1|.|TRBJ1-6
TGTGCCAGCAGCGGACGTATGAGACAGCATTCACCCCTCCACTTT
CASSGRMRQHSPLHF
>TRBD2|TRBV14|few|TRBJ2-3
TGTGCCAGCAGCCAGAGACTAGCGGGAAGCACAGATACGCAGTATTTT
CASSQRLAGSTDTQYF
>.|TRBV9|few|TRBJ2-1
TGTGCCAGCAGCGTAGGCCTAGAGGGGGAAAGGCAGTTCTTC
CASSVGLEGERQFF
>TRBD1|TRBV18|.|TRBJ2-7
TGTGCCAGCTCACCGCCGACAGGGAGCTACGAGCAGTACTTC
CASSPPTGSYEQYF
>.|TRBV7-9|few|TRBJ2-3
TGTGCCAGCAGGACCAGCTCTAGCACAGATACGCAGTATTTT
CASRTSSSTDTQYF
>.|TRBV7-3|few|TRBJ2-6
TGTGCCAGCAGCTCCGAGGGGGCCAACGTCCTGACTTTC
CASSSEGANVLTF
>.|TRBV11-2|.|TRBJ2-1
TGTGCCAGCAGTAACCTCCGCGGCTCCTACAATGAGCAGTTCTTC
CASSNLRGSYNEQFF
>.|TRBV5-1|few|TRBJ2-7
TGCGCCAGCAGCTTGGTTGTCTACGAGCAGTACTTC
CASSLVVYEQYF
>.|TRBV6-6|few|TRBJ2-3
TGTGCCAGCAGTTACGGTGGGGGAGCTACAGATACGCAGTATTTT
CASSYGGGATDTQYF
>TRBD2|TRBV14|few|TRBJ2-7
TGTGCCAGCAGCCTACGCGAACTAGCGGGAACCTTTGAGCAGTACTTC
CASSLRELAGTFEQYF
>.|TRBV9|.|TRBJ2-2
TGTGCCAGCAGCGTAGGACCGATACCGAACACCGGGGAGCTGTTTTTT
CASSVGPIPNTGELFF